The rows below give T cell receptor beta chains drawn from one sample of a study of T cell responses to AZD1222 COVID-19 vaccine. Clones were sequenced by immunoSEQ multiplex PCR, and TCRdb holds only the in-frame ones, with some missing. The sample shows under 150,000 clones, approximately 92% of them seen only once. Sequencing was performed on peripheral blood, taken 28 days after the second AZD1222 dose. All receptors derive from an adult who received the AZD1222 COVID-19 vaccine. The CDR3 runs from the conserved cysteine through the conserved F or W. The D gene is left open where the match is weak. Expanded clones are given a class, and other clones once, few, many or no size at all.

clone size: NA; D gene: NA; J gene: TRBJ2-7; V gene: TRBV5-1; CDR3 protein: CASSSKTASYEQYF; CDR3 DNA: TGCGCCAGCAGCTCCAAGACAGCCTCCTACGAGCAGTACTTC
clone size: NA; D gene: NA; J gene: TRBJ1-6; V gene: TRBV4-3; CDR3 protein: CASSSRGGSPLHF; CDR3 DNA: TGCGCCAGCAGCTCCAGAGGCGGTTCACCCCTCCACTTT
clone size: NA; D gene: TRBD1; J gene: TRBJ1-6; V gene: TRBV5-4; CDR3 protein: CASRGTGVNSPLHF; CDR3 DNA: TGTGCCAGCAGGGGCACAGGGGTTAATTCACCCCTCCACTTT
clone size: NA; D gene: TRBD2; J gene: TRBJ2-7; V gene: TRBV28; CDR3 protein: CATLAGGTYEQYF; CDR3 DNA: TGTGCCACCTTAGCGGGAGGAACCTACGAGCAGTACTTC
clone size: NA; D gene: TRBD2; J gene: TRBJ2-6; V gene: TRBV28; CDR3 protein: CASSRPSGGAGANVLTF; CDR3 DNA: TGTGCCAGCAGCCGCCCCAGCGGGGGCGCTGGGGCCAACGTCCTGACTTTC
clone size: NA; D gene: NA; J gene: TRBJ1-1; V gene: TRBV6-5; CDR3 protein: CASSYSQGGRTEAFF; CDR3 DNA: TGTGCCAGCAGTTACTCTCAAGGGGGGAGGACTGAAGCTTTCTTT
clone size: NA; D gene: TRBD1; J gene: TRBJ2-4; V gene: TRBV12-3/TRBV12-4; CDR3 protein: CASSLGQGFYYF; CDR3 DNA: TGTGCCAGCAGTTTGGGACAGGGGTTTTATTACTTC
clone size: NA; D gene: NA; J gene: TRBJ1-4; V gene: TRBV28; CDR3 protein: CASRTVSVGRQLFF; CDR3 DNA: TGTGCCAGCAGGACAGTCTCCGTAGGCCGTCAACTGTTTTTT
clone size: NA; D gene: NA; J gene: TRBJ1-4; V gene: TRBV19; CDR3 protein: CASSKGTATNEKLFF; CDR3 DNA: TGTGCCAGTAGCAAAGGGACCGCAACTAATGAAAAACTGTTTTTT
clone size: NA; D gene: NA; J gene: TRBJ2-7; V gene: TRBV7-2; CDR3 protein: CASKNQGTTYEQYF; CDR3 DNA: TGTGCCAGCAAGAATCAGGGGACCACCTACGAGCAGTACTTC
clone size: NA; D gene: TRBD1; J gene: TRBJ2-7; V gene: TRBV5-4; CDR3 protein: CASSGQGDEQYF; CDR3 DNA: TGTGCCAGCAGCGGTCAGGGGGACGAGCAGTACTTC
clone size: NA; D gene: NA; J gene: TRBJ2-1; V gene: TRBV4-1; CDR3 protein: CASSQDGEGLLHYNEQFF; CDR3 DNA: TGCGCCAGCAGCCAAGATGGTGAGGGACTCTTACACTACAATGAGCAGTTCTTC
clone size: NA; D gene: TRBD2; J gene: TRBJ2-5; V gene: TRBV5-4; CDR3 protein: CASSLDLAGRQETQYF; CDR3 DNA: TGTGCCAGCAGCTTGGACCTAGCGGGGCGACAAGAGACCCAGTACTTC
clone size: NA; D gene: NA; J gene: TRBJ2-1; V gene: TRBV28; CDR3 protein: CASSLGHNEQFF; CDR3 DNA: TGTGCCAGCAGTTTAGGGCACAATGAGCAGTTCTTC
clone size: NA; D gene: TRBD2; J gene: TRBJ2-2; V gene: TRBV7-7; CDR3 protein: CASSLEVAGTGELFF; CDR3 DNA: TGTGCCAGCAGCTTAGAGGTAGCGGGCACCGGGGAGCTGTTTTTT
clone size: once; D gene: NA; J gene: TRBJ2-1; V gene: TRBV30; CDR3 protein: CAWSVRSSYNEQFF; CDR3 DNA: TGTGCCTGGAGTGTCCGGAGCTCCTACAATGAGCAGTTCTTC
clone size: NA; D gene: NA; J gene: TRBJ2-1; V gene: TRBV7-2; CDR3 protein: CASSLDPGPPNEQFF; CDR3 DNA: TGTGCCAGCAGCTTAGACCCAGGACCCCCTAATGAGCAGTTCTTC
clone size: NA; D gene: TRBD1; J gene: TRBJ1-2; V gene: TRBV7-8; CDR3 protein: CASSERQGSNYGYTF; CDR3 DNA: TGTGCCAGCAGCGAACGACAGGGTTCTAACTATGGCTACACCTTC
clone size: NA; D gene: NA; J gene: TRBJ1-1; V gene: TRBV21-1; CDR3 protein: CASSKVASPAGNTEAFF; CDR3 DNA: TGTGCCAGCAGCAAAGTAGCGTCTCCCGCTGGGAACACTGAAGCTTTCTTT
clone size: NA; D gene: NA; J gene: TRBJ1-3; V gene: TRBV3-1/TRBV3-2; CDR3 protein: CASSQGSGTDGNTIYF; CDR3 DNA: TGTGCCAGCAGCCAGGGGTCCGGGACGGATGGAAACACCATATATTTT
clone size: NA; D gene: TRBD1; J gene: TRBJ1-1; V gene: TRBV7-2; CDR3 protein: CASSLWVGQMNTEAFF; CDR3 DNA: TGTGCCAGCAGCTTATGGGTGGGACAGATGAACACTGAAGCTTTCTTT
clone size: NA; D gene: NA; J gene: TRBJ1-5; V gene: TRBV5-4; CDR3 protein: CASSLDRDQPQHF; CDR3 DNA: TGTGCCAGCAGCTTGGACAGGGATCAGCCCCAGCATTTT
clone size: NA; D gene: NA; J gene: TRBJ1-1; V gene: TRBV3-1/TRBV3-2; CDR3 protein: CASSQGAGIRTEAFF; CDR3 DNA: TGTGCCAGCAGCCAAGGGGCGGGGATTCGCACTGAAGCTTTCTTT
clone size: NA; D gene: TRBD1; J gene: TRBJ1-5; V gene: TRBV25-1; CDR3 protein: CASSESPEGAAGAQPQHF; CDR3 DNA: TGTGCCAGCAGTGAATCCCCCGAGGGGGCCGCTGGGGCCCAGCCCCAGCATTTT
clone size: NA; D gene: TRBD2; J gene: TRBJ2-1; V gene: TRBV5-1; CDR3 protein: CASREVIAGLYEQFF; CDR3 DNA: TGCGCCAGCAGAGAGGTAATAGCGGGATTGTATGAGCAGTTCTTC
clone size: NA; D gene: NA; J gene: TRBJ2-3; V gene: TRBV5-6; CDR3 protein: CASRSADTQYF; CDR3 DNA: TGTGCCAGCAGGTCGGCGGATACGCAGTATTTT
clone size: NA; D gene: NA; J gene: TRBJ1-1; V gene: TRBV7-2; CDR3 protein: CASSPDARITEAFF; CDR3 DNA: TGTGCCAGCAGTCCTGATGCGCGGATCACTGAAGCTTTCTTT
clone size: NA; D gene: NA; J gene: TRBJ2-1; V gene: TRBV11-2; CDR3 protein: CASSHTVLSNEQFF; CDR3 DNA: TGTGCCAGCAGCCATACGGTTTTGAGTAATGAGCAGTTCTTC
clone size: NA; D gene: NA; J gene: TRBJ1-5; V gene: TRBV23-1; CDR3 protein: CASSHPDGGAQPQHF; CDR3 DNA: TGCGCCAGCAGTCACCCAGACGGGGGCGCTCAGCCCCAGCATTTT
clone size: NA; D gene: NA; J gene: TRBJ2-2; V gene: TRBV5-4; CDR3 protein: CASSTGGRPANTGELFF; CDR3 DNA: TGTGCCAGCAGCACTGGGGGGAGGCCCGCGAACACCGGGGAGCTGTTTTTT
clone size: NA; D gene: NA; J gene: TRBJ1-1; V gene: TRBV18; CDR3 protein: CASSLPGQNTEAFF; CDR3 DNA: TGTGCCAGCTCACTTCCGGGACAGAACACTGAAGCTTTCTTT
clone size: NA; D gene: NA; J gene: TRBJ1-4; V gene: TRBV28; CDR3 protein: CASSLSVGAPNEKLFF; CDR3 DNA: TGTGCCAGCAGTTTATCGGTGGGGGCCCCAAATGAAAAACTGTTTTTT
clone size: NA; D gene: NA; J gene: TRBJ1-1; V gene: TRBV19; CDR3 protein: CASSWGNTEAFF; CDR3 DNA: TGTGCCAGTAGCTGGGGGAACACTGAAGCTTTCTTT
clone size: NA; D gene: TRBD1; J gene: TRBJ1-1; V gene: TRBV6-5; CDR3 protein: CASSFDRGTEAFF; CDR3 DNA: TGTGCCAGCAGTTTCGACAGGGGTACTGAAGCTTTCTTT
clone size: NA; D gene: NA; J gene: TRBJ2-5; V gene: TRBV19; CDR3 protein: CASSMYQETQYF; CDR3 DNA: TGTGCCAGTAGTATGTACCAAGAGACCCAGTACTTC
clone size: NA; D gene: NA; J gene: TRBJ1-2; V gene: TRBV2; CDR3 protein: CASWAAGLNYGYTF; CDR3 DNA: TGTGCCAGCTGGGCGGCAGGGCTTAACTATGGCTACACCTTC
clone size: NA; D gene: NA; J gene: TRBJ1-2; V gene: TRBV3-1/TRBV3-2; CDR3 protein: CASSQEWGGGYTF; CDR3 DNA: TGTGCCAGCAGCCAAGAGTGGGGAGGGGGCTACACCTTC
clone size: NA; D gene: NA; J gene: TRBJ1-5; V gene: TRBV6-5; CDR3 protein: CASSSRASNQPQHF; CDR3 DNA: TGTGCCAGCAGCTCGAGAGCTAGCAATCAGCCCCAGCATTTT
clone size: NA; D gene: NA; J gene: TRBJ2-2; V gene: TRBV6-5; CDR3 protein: CASSYSGRRDTGELFF; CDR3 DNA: TGTGCCAGCAGTTACTCAGGGAGGCGAGACACCGGGGAGCTGTTTTTT
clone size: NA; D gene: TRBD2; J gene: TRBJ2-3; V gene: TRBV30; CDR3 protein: CAWAAGGGSSQYF; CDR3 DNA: TGTGCCTGGGCAGCGGGAGGAGGGTCATCGCAGTATTTT